The 27 T cell receptor beta chains below all came from one sample that was sequenced in a study of graft-versus-host responses after intestinal transplantation (dated by TCRdb to the early 2020s). The library was prepared using the immunoSEQ multiplex PCR assay. Entries here come from immuneACCESS through TCRdb and include only in-frame sequences with V and J called. Some clones fail to appear in such tables; in the studies checked, an unresolved V gene covers under half of the shortfall, and the cause of the remainder is unknown. Recorded for this sample are 90,000 to 120,000 clones; around 90% of them occurred a single time. The top ten clonotypes cover less than 0.8% of the sample. Their specific antigens are unknown. According to the study, the label for this sample's time point signals: cells obtained before transplantation from donor or recipient. This specimen was unstimulated CD4+ T cells sorted from spleen or lymph node cells, taken before transplant. Every receptor here comes from a human donor who was the organ donor for an intestinal transplant.

This clone was detected only once. CDR3 loop: CASSLGTGGNTIYF. The CDR3 DNA reads as TGTGCCAGCAGCTTAGGGACAGGTGGAAACACCATATATTTT. The V and J genes are TRBV7-2 and TRBJ1-3, with 7 bases matching TRBD1. Losses at the gene ends were 1 base for V and 3 bases for J; bases not matched to a gene: 0. This CDR3 contains 14 residues. Per the germline V gene, CDR1 is SGHTA and CDR2 is FQGNSA.

The chain combines TRBV2 with TRBJ2-5; perhaps TRBD1 as D (6 bases). Looked up from germline, CDR1 is SNHLY and CDR2 is FYNNEI. The CDR3 runs 15 residues. V gave up 6 bases and J gave up 1 base, with 15 bases separating them. CDR3 region: CASRPQGLVQETQYF. The CDR3 DNA is TGTGCCAGCAGGCCTCAGGGGCTAGTCCAAGAGACCCAGTACTTC. Filled out from reference TRBV2 and TRBJ2-5, the complete variable domain reads EPEVTQTPSHQVTQMGQEVILRCVPISNHLYFYWYRQILGQKVEFLVSFYNNEISEKSEIFDDQFSVERPDGSNFTLKIRSTKLEDSAMYFCASRPQGLVQETQYFGPGTRLLVL.

The chain joins TRBV7-8 to TRBJ1-5, with TRBD1 identical over 7 bases. V shed 3 bases and J 5 bases; nucleotides not matched to a gene: 4. The CDR3 covers 14 residues. Germline CDR1 reads SGHVS; CDR2 reads FQNEAQ. The CDR3 loop is CASSLDRSYQPQHF. The DNA for the CDR3 is TGTGCCAGCAGCTTGGACAGGTCATATCAGCCCCAGCATTTT.

The rearrangement links TRBV11-2 to TRBJ2-5; TRBD1 matches at 7 bases. This CDR3 spans 14 amino acids. The junction had 7 bases not matched to a gene; V was cut back by 2 bases and J by 7 bases. Germline V gene data show CDR1 as SGHAT and CDR2 as FQNNGV. The CDR3 DNA reads TGTGCCAGCAGCTTATTAGGGGGCGCAGGGACCCAGTACTTC. Translation: CASSLLGGAGTQYF.

This sequence joins TRBV19 and TRBJ2-7; no definite D call. V was cut by 2 bases and J by 6 bases, with 11 bases left in between. CDR1 LNHDA and CDR2 SQIVND come from the germline V gene (reference sequence). CDR3 length equals 13 residues. The CDR3 is CASSITPMIEQYF. The CDR3 bases are TGTGCCAGTAGTATAACTCCCATGATCGAGCAGTACTTC.

V usage is TRBV6-1 and J usage is TRBJ2-6; 8 bases match TRBD1. The CDR3 spans 17 residues. In germline, CDR1 is MNHNS, CDR2 SASEGT. V dropped 4 bases and J dropped 0; count of bases not matched to a gene: 5. The CDR3 reads CASSGVDRASGANVLTF. The DNA for the CDR3 is TGTGCCAGCAGTGGAGTGGACAGGGCCTCTGGGGCCAACGTCCTGACTTTC.

V usage is TRBV6-1 and J usage is TRBJ2-2; D might be TRBD1 (5 bases). CDR1 is MNHNS, CDR2 SASEGT, per germline. The V end lost 5 bases, the J end lost 3 bases, and 10 bases lay between the germline ends. The CDR3 is made up of 14 amino acids. The CDR3 reads CASSSGWDTGELFF. CDR3 bases: TGTGCCAGCAGTTCAGGGTGGGACACCGGGGAGCTGTTTTTT.

V is TRBV5-4 and J is TRBJ2-2; D not resolved. Per germline, CDR1 SGHNT and CDR2 YYREEE (reference sequence). The V end lost 4 bases, the J end lost 4 bases, and 11 bases lay between the germline ends. The CDR3 length is 14 residues. The DNA for the CDR3 is TGTGCCAGCAGCCCGAATCCAGGCACCGGGGAGCTGTTTTTT. It is translated as CASSPNPGTGELFF.

This clone occurred once. The gene calls are TRBV6-6 and TRBJ1-1; 7 bases map to TRBD1. V lost 1 base and J lost 7; bases outside the gene matches: 3. The CDR3 is 13 residues long. CDR1 and CDR2 from the germline V gene are MNHNY and SVGAGI (reference sequence). Written as DNA, the CDR3 is TGTGCCAGCAGTTACTTTCGGACAGGTGAAGCTTTCTTT. Its protein product is CASSYFRTGEAFF.

The V and J genes are TRBV9 and TRBJ2-3; 8 nucleotides match TRBD2. Germline V gives CDR1 SGDLS, CDR2 YYNGEE. The CDR3 length is 16 residues. Trimming cost V 0 bases and J 1 base; bases outside gene matches: 4. CDR3 amino acids: CASSVDGGRRTDTQYF. DNA of the CDR3: TGTGCCAGCAGCGTAGATGGCGGGAGGCGCACAGATACGCAGTATTTT.

This clone was recorded a few times. This sequence joins TRBV14 and TRBJ2-5; 9 bases line up with TRBD2. The germline CDR1 and CDR2 sequences are SGHDN and FVKESK. The CDR3 is 17 residues long. The V and J ends lost 0 bases and 6 bases, in that order; junction bases with no gene match: 11. The CDR3 sequence is CASSQESGTSFLKTQYF. DNA of the CDR3: TGTGCCAGCAGCCAAGAATCGGGGACTAGCTTTTTGAAGACCCAGTACTTC.

This chain links TRBV19 with TRBJ1-6; a possible D gene is TRBD1 (5 bases). Trimming pared 1 base from V and 9 bases from J, leaving 19 bases between. The germline V gene encodes CDR1 LNHDA and CDR2 SQIVND (reference sequence). The length of the CDR3 is 17 residues. CDR3 region: CASSIVFTGDSRSPLHF. The CDR3 nucleotides read TGTGCCAGTAGTATAGTTTTCACAGGCGATAGCCGTTCACCCCTCCACTTT.

This clone showed up just a few times. V gene TRBV2 combines with J gene TRBJ1-4; D unresolved. Germline V gives CDR1 SNHLY, CDR2 FYNNEI. With 4 bases removed from V and 13 bases from J, the gap between germline ends came to 13 bases. This CDR3 is built from 12 residues. The CDR3 coding sequence is TGTGCCAGCAGTGGAACCGCCGGAGGACTGTTTTTT. It codes for CASSGTAGGLFF.

The chain has TRBV6-6 and TRBJ2-7, with 7 bases identical to TRBD1. The germline V gene encodes CDR1 MNHNY and CDR2 SVGAGI (reference sequence). Unmatched junction bases numbered 6, after V lost 2 bases and J lost 2 bases. This CDR3 has 15 amino acids. CDR3 bases: TGTGCCAGCAGTTACAATCACAGGGGAACCTACGAGCAGTACTTC. It yields the protein CASSYNHRGTYEQYF.

This chain uses TRBV27 with TRBJ1-6; D perhaps matches TRBD1 (5 bases). CDR3 length equals 15 residues. Germline V gene sequence: CDR1 MNHEY, CDR2 SMNVEV (reference sequence). V lost 4 bases and J lost 8, with 15 bases in between. The CDR3 coding sequence is TGTGCCAGCAGTTACAGGAGGAGTATTGATTCACCCCTCCACTTT. This sequence encodes CASSYRRSIDSPLHF.

This chain links TRBV11-2 with TRBJ2-5; 9 nucleotides line up with TRBD1. V gave up 2 bases and J gave up 5 bases; unmatched junction bases: 6. Germline V gene sequence: CDR1 SGHAT, CDR2 FQNNGV. This CDR3 has 15 residues. The CDR3 loop is CASSLRRDRDETQYF. In nucleotides, the CDR3 is TGTGCCAGCAGCTTACGAAGGGACAGGGATGAGACCCAGTACTTC.

The genes are TRBV18 and TRBJ2-3; D gene ambiguous. The CDR3 consists of 14 residues. Trimming shortened V by 4 bases and J by 4 bases, and 12 bases separated the two germline ends. Per the germline V gene, CDR1 is KGHSH and CDR2 is LQKENI. CDR3 sequence: CASSHPLEADTQYF. CDR3 in DNA: TGTGCCAGCTCACACCCCCTTGAGGCAGATACGCAGTATTTT.

This chain connects TRBV15 to TRBJ2-3, with 9 bases identical to TRBD1. Trimming at V came to 0 bases and at J to 7 bases, leaving 17 bases not matched to a gene. The CDR3 sequence is 19 residues long. Germline V lookup: CDR1 LNHNV, CDR2 YYDKDF (reference sequence). The CDR3 DNA sequence: TGTGCCACCAGCAGAGATGTTCCCACCGAGGACAGGGGTTGGAATACGCAGTATTTT. Its protein product is CATSRDVPTEDRGWNTQYF.

The J gene is TRBJ2-2, the V gene TRBV5-7; D perhaps matches TRBD1 (5 bases). TRBV5-7 is given ORF status, its function remaining uncertain. The V end was cut by 4 bases, the J end by 4 bases, with 17 bases between. This CDR3 spans 16 amino acids. The CDR3 protein is CASSAAGPQGTGELFF. The CDR3 coding sequence is TGTGCCAGCAGCGCGGCCGGGCCCCAGGGCACCGGGGAGCTGTTTTTT.

V and J are TRBV6-5 and TRBJ1-4; no definite D call. V shed 2 bases and J shed 0 bases, with 10 bases lying between them. This CDR3 comprises 16 residues. CDR1 and CDR2 (germline): MNHEY, SVGAGI. For the CDR3, the DNA is TGTGCCAGCAGTTACGATACGCCAGCAACTAATGAAAAACTGTTTTTT. This translates into CASSYDTPATNEKLFF.

The CDR3 DNA follows: TGTGCCAGCAGCTTGCTCCAGGGGAGCTCCTATAATTCACCCCTCCACTTT. Translating gives CASSLLQGSSYNSPLHF. The chain has TRBV5-4 and TRBJ1-6; perhaps TRBD1 as D (6 bases). Germline V CDR1 and CDR2: SGHNT, YYREEE (reference sequence). V lost 1 base and J lost 0, with 11 bases in between. This CDR3 has 17 amino acids.

This clone was observed a single time. This chain's CDR3 is CASSLQGGGETQYF. The CDR3 DNA sequence: TGTGCCAGCAGCTTACAGGGAGGAGGAGAGACCCAGTACTTC. The rearrangement links TRBV5-6 to TRBJ2-5; D tentatively reads TRBD1 or TRBD2 (6 bases each). The V end lost 2 bases, the J end lost 4 bases, and 12 bases lay between the germline ends. The CDR3 has 14 residues. Germline V gives CDR1 SGHDT, CDR2 YYEEEE.

The gene calls are TRBV27 and TRBJ2-6, with 9 bases lining up with TRBD1. Germline values: CDR1 MNHEY, CDR2 SMNVEV (reference sequence). Germline trimming cut 4 bases from V and 1 base from J; bases unmatched to any gene: 11. The CDR3 covers 19 residues. The CDR3, as DNA: TGTGCCAGCAGTTCATCTCACAGGGGGCGGTCGTCTGGGGCCAACGTCCTGACTTTC. It translates to CASSSSHRGRSSGANVLTF.

The chain uses TRBV25-1 and TRBJ2-3; a possible D gene is TRBD2 (6 bases). V was cut by 9 bases and J by 3 bases, with 10 bases left in between. There are 12 residues in the CDR3. The germline gives CDR1 MGHDK, CDR2 SYGVNS. The CDR3 sequence is CASGGYTDTQYF. CDR3 DNA: TGTGCCAGTGGGGGGTATACAGATACGCAGTATTTT.

The rearrangement joins TRBV30 to TRBJ1-6; 12 bases agree with TRBD1. This CDR3 has 13 residues. Germline trimming cut 6 bases from V and 9 bases from J; bases unmatched to any gene: 3. Germline assignment: CDR1 GTSNPN and CDR2 SVGIG (reference sequence). CDR3 amino acids: CACSGQGASPLHF. In DNA form, the CDR3 reads TGTGCCTGCTCGGGACAGGGGGCTTCACCCCTCCACTTT.

This chain uses TRBV19 with TRBJ2-2; D possibly corresponds to TRBD1 (11 bases). Germline values: CDR1 LNHDA, CDR2 SQIVND (reference sequence). Trimming pared 11 bases from V and 7 bases from J, leaving 32 bases between. The CDR3 totals 18 residues. CDR3 in amino acids: CASQDRGRSGGTIGELFF. The CDR3 region has the DNA TGTGCCTCCCAGGACAGGGGGCGTAGCGGGGGGACCATCGGGGAGCTGTTTTTT. Based on the CDR3 plus reference TRBV19 and TRBJ2-2, the full variable domain is DGGITQSPKYLFRKEGQNVTLSCEQNLNHDAMYWYRQDPGQGLRLIYYSQIVNDFQKGDIAEGYSVSREKKESFPLTVTSAQKNPTAFYLCASQDRGRSGGTIGELFFGEGSRLTVL.

The rearrangement uses TRBV7-8 and TRBJ1-2; TRBD1 agrees at 8 bases. Trimming took 1 base from V and 4 from J; bases not matched to a gene: 5. The V gene's germline CDR1 is SGHVS and CDR2 FQNEAQ. This CDR3 region has 15 residues. CDR3 nucleotides: TGTGCCAGCAGCTTAGGTGTGCAGGGGGCCTATGGCTACACCTTC. It codes for CASSLGVQGAYGYTF.